Shown below are 30 T cell receptor beta chains from a single sample sequenced in a study of blood T cell repertoires in COVID-19. Profiling relied on immunoSEQ multiplex PCR, and the TCRdb table lists in-frame clones only, not all of them. The sample records 150,000 to 200,000 clones, roughly 87% being singletons. Specimen: peripheral blood. The receptors were sampled from a human donor in a cohort sampled during active COVID-19.

V and J are TRBV5-3 and TRBJ2-1; 11 bases match TRBD2. TRBV5-3 is an ORF; its function is uncertain. The CDR3 runs 15 residues. Trimming cost V 8 bases and J 7 bases; bases outside gene matches: 11. In DNA, the CDR3 is TGTGCCAGTTTTGGCCCCGGGACTAGCGGTAATGAGCAGTTCTTC. Translation: CASFGPGTSGNEQFF.

The chain couples TRBV12-3 or TRBV12-4 to TRBJ1-2; D is possibly TRBD1 (5 bases). The CDR3 extends over 13 amino acids. Trimming took off 7 bases at V and 8 bases at J, with 17 bases between the two ends. The CDR3 here is CASTQGLMRGYTF. The CDR3 coding sequence is TGTGCCAGCACCCAGGGCCTCATGAGGGGCTACACCTTC.

The chain links TRBV30 to TRBJ2-7; the match to TRBD2 covers 7 bases. The length of the CDR3 is 14 residues. Germline-derived CDR1 and CDR2 are GTSNPN and SVGIG (reference sequence). V dropped 4 bases and J dropped 3; count of bases not matched to a gene: 9. The CDR3 spells CAWTRRGSFYEQYF. For the CDR3, the DNA is TGTGCCTGGACCCGCCGCGGGAGTTTCTACGAGCAGTACTTC.

V usage is TRBV30 and J usage is TRBJ2-5; the D gene is possibly TRBD2 (6 bases). Trimming stripped 3 bases from V and 2 bases from J, with 16 bases between. CDR3 size: 15 residues. Germline V lookup: CDR1 GTSNPN, CDR2 SVGIG (reference sequence). The CDR3 region is CAWRLGGAGQETQYF. The CDR3 DNA reads as TGTGCCTGGAGACTAGGAGGGGCGGGACAAGAGACCCAGTACTTC.

This chain connects TRBV27 to TRBJ1-6; maybe TRBD1 (5 bases). The V gene lost 5 bases and the J gene lost 2 bases, with 10 bases spanning the gap. In germline, CDR1 is MNHEY, CDR2 SMNVEV (reference sequence). This CDR3 region has 15 residues. CDR3 sequence reads: CASSRRGPYNSPLHF. CDR3 nucleotides: TGTGCCAGCAGTCGGAGGGGCCCCTATAATTCACCCCTCCACTTT.

This clone was counted a single time. The chain recombines TRBV13 with TRBJ2-5, with TRBD2 matching 11 bases. The CDR3 loop spans 16 amino acids. Trimming at V came to 3 bases and at J to 4 bases, leaving 7 bases not matched to a gene. The germline V gene has CDR1 PRHDT and CDR2 FYEKMQ (reference sequence). CDR3 nucleotide sequence: TGTGCCAGCAGCTTTACTAGCGGGAGCGAGATAGAGACCCAGTACTTC. It is translated as CASSFTSGSEIETQYF. Using reference TRBV13 and TRBJ2-5 for the parts outside the CDR3, the full variable domain is AAGVIQSPRHLIKEKRETATLKCYPIPRHDTVYWYQQGPGQDPQFLISFYEKMQSDKGSIPDRFSAQQFSDYHSELNMSSLELGDSALYFCASSFTSGSEIETQYFGPGTRLLVL.

The chain links TRBV6-2 or TRBV6-3 to TRBJ1-5; 7 nucleotides line up with TRBD1. The CDR3 is 14 amino acids. CDR1 is MNHEY and CDR2 is SVGEGT in the germline V gene. V shed 4 bases and J 7 bases; nucleotides not matched to a gene: 7. CDR3 region: CASSSPGQLQPQHF. The DNA for the CDR3 is TGTGCCAGCAGTTCACCGGGACAGCTCCAGCCCCAGCATTTT.

V and J are TRBV4-2 and TRBJ2-2, with 10 bases identical to TRBD2. The CDR3 totals 18 residues. The junction had 8 bases not matched to a gene; V was cut back by 4 bases and J by 0 bases. CDR1 and CDR2 (germline): LGHNA, YNFKEQ. CDR3 DNA sequence: TGTGCCAGCAGCCCGACCTTAGCGGGAGGACCGAACACCGGGGAGCTGTTTTTT. It translates to CASSPTLAGGPNTGELFF.

This clone was recorded once. The chain uses TRBV27 and TRBJ2-7, with D perhaps matching TRBD1 (6 bases). The CDR3 is 18 amino acids. Germline V lookup: CDR1 MNHEY, CDR2 SMNVEV (reference sequence). V was clipped by 3 bases and J by 3 bases, with 24 bases between them. The CDR3 bases are TGTGCCAGCAGTTTGGTGGGCTCGGCAGGGGTTGAATTCTACGAGCAGTACTTC. It specifies CASSLVGSAGVEFYEQYF.

V gene TRBV30 combines with J gene TRBJ1-2; D is unclear. Germline loops: CDR1 GTSNPN, CDR2 SVGIG (reference sequence). The CDR3 sequence is 15 residues long. Trimming removed 1 base from V and 4 bases from J, with 16 bases in between. The CDR3 coding sequence is TGTGCCTGGAGTGCCCGACGGGGTCACTCCTATGGCTACACCTTC. It yields the protein CAWSARRGHSYGYTF.

The chain uses TRBV5-4 and TRBJ2-7; 12 nucleotides line up with TRBD1. The CDR3 is 17 amino acids. Germline-derived CDR1 and CDR2 are SGHNT and YYREEE (reference sequence). Germline trimming cut 5 bases from V and 3 bases from J; bases unmatched to any gene: 12. The CDR3 region has the DNA TGTGCCAGCAGATCCCAACCGGGACAGGGGGCCCGCTACGAGCAGTACTTC. Encoded protein: CASRSQPGQGARYEQYF. Full variable domain (missing parts from reference TRBV5-4 and TRBJ2-7): ETGVTQSPTHLIKTRGQQVTLRCSSQSGHNTVSWYQQALGQGPQFIFQYYREEENGRGNFPPRFSGLQFPNYSSELNVNALELDDSALYLCASRSQPGQGARYEQYFGPGTRLTVT.

The chain links TRBV4-1 to TRBJ2-5, with TRBD1 as a possible D gene (6 bases). With 1 base removed from V and 2 bases from J, the gap between germline ends came to 17 bases. Germline CDR1 is MGHRA and CDR2 is YSYEKL. This CDR3 contains 17 residues. Here the CDR3 reads CASSQAGPGTTQETQYF. The CDR3 DNA sequence: TGCGCCAGCAGCCAAGCAGGCCCCGGGACAACTCAAGAGACCCAGTACTTC.

This rearrangement joins TRBV30 to TRBJ2-2; 13 bases align to TRBD2. The length of the CDR3 is 15 residues. CDR1 is GTSNPN and CDR2 is SVGIG in the germline V gene (reference sequence). V was clipped by 3 bases and J by 13 bases; unmatched bases: 11. The CDR3 is CAWSAGLAGVGRLFF. The CDR3 DNA follows: TGTGCCTGGAGCGCCGGACTAGCGGGAGTGGGGAGGCTGTTTTTT.

The gene calls are TRBV21-1 and TRBJ1-1; TRBD1, the D gene given by the table, was not confirmed from the DNA. TRBV21-1 is deemed a pseudogene. The CDR3 extends over 15 amino acids. CDR3 residues: CASNRRQGLNTEAFF. CDR3 coding DNA: TGTGCCAGCAACCGAAGACAGGGCCTGAACACTGAAGCTTTCTTT.

The chain links TRBV2 to TRBJ2-7, with TRBD1 matching over 7 bases. Germline V gives CDR1 SNHLY, CDR2 FYNNEI. V shed 3 bases and J 3 bases; nucleotides not matched to a gene: 5. This CDR3 spans 14 amino acids. The CDR3 nucleotides read TGTGCCAGCAGTGACGGGCACAGGGGCTACGAGCAGTACTTC. Protein product: CASSDGHRGYEQYF.

The J gene is TRBJ2-3, the V gene TRBV9, with D maybe TRBD2 (6 bases). The CDR3 covers 15 residues. V gave up 2 bases and J gave up 2 bases, with 12 bases separating them. Germline V gene data show CDR1 as SGDLS and CDR2 as YYNGEE. This CDR3 is CASSVASEPTDTQYF. In nucleotides, the CDR3 is TGTGCCAGCAGCGTGGCTAGCGAACCCACAGATACGCAGTATTTT.

This chain joins TRBV14 and TRBJ2-1, with 13 bases aligning to TRBD2. The CDR3 is 17 amino acids. With 0 bases clipped from V and 9 bases from J, the junction kept 8 bases outside the gene matches. Germline CDR1 is SGHDN and CDR2 is FVKESK. The CDR3 loop reads CASSQDRGLAGVTEQFF. The CDR3 nucleotides are TGTGCCAGCAGCCAAGATCGTGGACTAGCGGGAGTTACTGAGCAGTTCTTC.

This sequence joins TRBV5-3 and TRBJ1-1; a weak D match, TRBD1 (5 bases). TRBV5-3 is identified as an open reading frame with a role that is uncertain. V lost 0 bases, J lost 5 bases, and 20 bases lay in between. The CDR3 is 17 amino acids. The DNA for the CDR3 is TGTGCCAGAAGCTTGGCCTTGGCGGACTATGGGGGGACTGAAGCTTTCTTT. As protein: CARSLALADYGGTEAFF.

V and J are TRBV12-3 or TRBV12-4 and TRBJ2-7; D is unresolved. Trimming cost V 1 base and J 6 bases, with 10 bases left between them. CDR3 length equals 13 residues. The CDR3 reads CASSLVQAFEQYF. The CDR3 nucleotides read TGTGCCAGCAGTTTAGTGCAGGCTTTCGAGCAGTACTTC.

The chain joins TRBV10-3 to TRBJ1-1; TRBD1 is a possible D gene (5 bases). This CDR3 has 13 amino acids. The germline V gene encodes CDR1 ENHRY and CDR2 SYGVKD. V gave up 3 bases and J gave up 5 bases, with 10 bases separating them. The CDR3 sequence is CAISDGSGTEAFF. CDR3 coding DNA: TGTGCCATCAGTGATGGGTCAGGGACTGAAGCTTTCTTT.

The chain carries TRBV9 and TRBJ2-6; 8 positions agree with TRBD1. The ends lost 1 base at V and 2 bases at J; junction bases unmatched: 2. The germline V gene has CDR1 SGDLS and CDR2 YYNGEE. CDR3 length: 16 residues. CDR3 sequence (DNA): TGTGCCAGCAGCGTACCGACAGGGGCTGGGGCCAACGTCCTGACTTTC. Its translation is CASSVPTGAGANVLTF.

As concerns this clone: Other nucleotide sequences in the sample specify the same CDR3. The chain couples TRBV18 to TRBJ2-5; D is possibly TRBD2 (6 bases). CDR3 length equals 12 residues. CDR1 and CDR2 from the germline V gene are KGHSH and LQKENI. Trimming took off 3 bases at V and 5 bases at J, with 7 bases between the two ends. The CDR3 loop is CASSPAGETQYF. As DNA, the CDR3 is TGTGCCAGCTCACCGGCGGGGGAGACCCAGTACTTC. The whole variable domain, remainder taken from reference TRBV18 and TRBJ2-5, is NAGVMQNPRHLVRRRGQEARLRCSPMKGHSHVYWYRQLPEEGLKFMVYLQKENIIDESGMPKERFSAEFPKEGPSILRIQQVVRGDSAAYFCASSPAGETQYFGPGTRLLVL.

The chain recombines TRBV24-1 with TRBJ2-5, with 7 bases lining up with TRBD1. The CDR3 is 15 amino acids. V was pared by 3 bases and J by 2 bases, with 5 bases of the junction left unmatched. CDR1 KGHDR and CDR2 SFDVKD come from the germline V gene. As DNA, the CDR3 is TGTGCCACCAGTGATCCTCGACAGGGTCAAGAGACCCAGTACTTC. Translated: CATSDPRQGQETQYF.

The chain couples TRBV9 to TRBJ1-1, with D unclear. V lost 0 bases, J lost 1 base, and 10 bases lay in between. Germline CDR1 and CDR2: SGDLS and YYNGEE. The CDR3 covers 15 residues. CDR3 protein: CASSVDKGGNTEAFF. CDR3 DNA sequence: TGTGCCAGCAGCGTAGACAAGGGAGGGAACACTGAAGCTTTCTTT.

V usage is TRBV7-3 and J usage is TRBJ2-6, with D unresolved. CDR1 SGHTA and CDR2 FQGTGA come from the germline V gene. The length of the CDR3 is 17 residues. V lost 6 bases to trimming and J lost 1 base, with 16 bases between them. The CDR3 reads CASSIQISPSGANVLTF. CDR3 DNA: TGTGCCAGCAGTATACAAATTTCCCCTTCTGGGGCCAACGTCCTGACTTTC.

The chain joins TRBV12-3 or TRBV12-4 to TRBJ2-7, with 7 bases matching TRBD1. This CDR3 is built from 13 residues. V dropped 5 bases and J dropped 5; count of bases not matched to a gene: 6. The CDR3 DNA reads as TGTGCCAGCAGTCAGGGGGTATTGGACGAGCAGTACTTC. Translation gives CASSQGVLDEQYF.

V is TRBV28 and J is TRBJ2-7; 11 bases are shared with TRBD2. This CDR3 is 17 amino acids long. Per germline, CDR1 MDHEN and CDR2 SYDVKM. The J segment lost 3 bases and the V segment lost 4 bases, leaving 11 bases of the junction unmatched. CDR3 amino acids: CASSSPGTSGSVYEQYF. The DNA for the CDR3 is TGTGCCAGCAGTTCCCCCGGGACTAGCGGTTCCGTCTACGAGCAGTACTTC.

The CDR3 DNA reads TGCGCCAGCAGCCAGAGGAGCGAGTACGAGCAGTACTTC. It specifies CASSQRSEYEQYF. The chain couples TRBV5-1 to TRBJ2-7; D unclear. This CDR3 region has 13 residues. V lost 4 bases, J lost 4 bases, and 12 bases lay in between. Per germline, CDR1 SGHRS and CDR2 YFSETQ. The full variable domain, rest sourced from reference TRBV5-1 and TRBJ2-7, is KAGVTQTPRYLIKTRGQQVTLSCSPISGHRSVSWYQQTPGQGLQFLFEYFSETQRNKGNFPGRFSGRQFSNSRSEMNVSTLELGDSALYLCASSQRSEYEQYFGPGTRLTVT.

This sequence joins TRBV7-2 and TRBJ2-7; D unresolved. Trimming took off 3 bases at V and 2 bases at J, with 14 bases between the two ends. The germline gives CDR1 SGHTA, CDR2 FQGNSA. The CDR3 sequence is 15 residues long. CDR3 in amino acids: CASSFLIFPTYEQYF. CDR3 in DNA: TGTGCCAGCAGCTTCCTAATTTTCCCAACCTACGAGCAGTACTTC.

The chain recombines TRBV5-1 with TRBJ2-3, with D tentatively TRBD1 (6 bases). Germline V lookup: CDR1 SGHRS, CDR2 YFSETQ. Trimming shortened V by 0 bases and J by 0 bases, and 8 bases separated the two germline ends. This CDR3 has 15 residues. The CDR3 DNA is TGCGCCAGCAGCTTGGGACAGGTTAGCACAGATACGCAGTATTTT. Protein: CASSLGQVSTDTQYF.